Given below is one TCR beta chain in context. These data belong to a study of memory CD4+ T cells and cytomegalovirus serostatus. The protocol was immunoSEQ multiplex PCR, while the TCRdb copy is restricted to in-frame clones and leaves out a portion. The sample yields 75,000 to 90,000 clones, roughly 80% seen once. Single viable CD3+CD4+CD8-CD45RO+ cells were sorted as the memory CD4+ T cells. V shed 3 bases, J shed 5 bases, and the junction held 9 bases outside the gene matches. The CDR3 has 17 amino acids. The V gene's germline CDR1 is ENHRY and CDR2 SYGVKD. The rearrangement joins TRBV10-3 to TRBJ2-2, with 10 bases identical to TRBD2. The sequence was collected from an adult in good health and CMV-seronegative. Specimen: memory CD4+ T cells from blood. CDR3 loop: CAISDGLAVSRTGELFF. The CDR3 DNA reads as TGTGCCATCAGTGATGGACTAGCGGTGTCGAGGACCGGGGAGCTGTTTTTT.